The 12 T cell receptor beta chains below were found in one sample sequenced in a study of identical twins. TCRdb independently ran MiXCR on the 5' RACE reads; one entry per CDR3 protein. Altogether approximately 230,000 distinct CDR3 sequences are present, around 15% being singletons, with the ten largest covering 7% to 9.5%. Sequencing input: memory (CD45RO+) T cells sorted from blood. The receptor source for this set is a woman in her late teens or twenties in good health.

This clonotype occurred a few times. This chain connects TRBV6-2 or TRBV6-3 to TRBJ2-7, with a weak D call TRBD1 (6 bases). The CDR3 sequence is 13 residues long. Trimming took off 9 bases at V and 0 bases at J, with 12 bases between the two ends. The germline V gene has CDR1 MNHEY and CDR2 SVGEGT. The CDR3 coding sequence is TGTGCCAGTGGGGGCCGGAGCTCCTACGAGCAGTACTTC. The encoded protein is CASGGRSSYEQYF.

The gene calls are TRBV2 and TRBJ1-2; no firm D call. The V gene lost 8 bases and the J gene lost 5 bases, with 12 bases spanning the gap. The CDR3 extends over 12 amino acids. Per the germline V gene, CDR1 is SNHLY and CDR2 is FYNNEI. The CDR3 is CASSPLAYGYTF. The CDR3, as DNA: TGTGCCAGCTCCCCCTTAGCGTATGGCTACACCTTC.

For the CDR3, the DNA is TGTGCCAGCACCTGGACAGGGGTCAACACTGAAGCTTTCTTT. Encoded protein: CASTWTGVNTEAFF. The chain carries TRBV5-6 and TRBJ1-1; TRBD1 aligns across 9 bases. V lost 6 bases, J lost 2 bases, and 5 bases stayed unmatched. The length of the CDR3 is 14 residues. Germline loops: CDR1 SGHDT, CDR2 YYEEEE.

This rearrangement joins TRBV7-3 to TRBJ2-4; 7 bases map to TRBD2. Germline V lookup: CDR1 SGHTA, CDR2 FQGTGA. The CDR3 totals 15 residues. V lost 4 bases to trimming and J lost 7 bases; unmatched junction nucleotides: 10. CDR3 residues: CASSSTAGNVNIQYF. For the CDR3, the DNA is TGTGCCAGCAGCTCGACAGCGGGGAACGTTAACATTCAGTACTTC. The variable domain in full, completed from reference TRBV7-3 and TRBJ2-4, reads GAGVSQTPSNKVTEKGKYVELRCDPISGHTALYWYRQSLGQGPEFLIYFQGTGAADDSGLPNDRFFAVRPEGSVSTLKIQRTERGDSAVYLCASSSTAGNVNIQYFGAGTRLSVL.

The chain carries TRBV5-6 and TRBJ2-1; TRBD1 might be the D (5 bases). Germline V gives CDR1 SGHDT, CDR2 YYEEEE. Trimming cost V 6 bases and J 0 bases, with 13 bases left between them. The CDR3 loop spans 15 amino acids. CDR3 sequence reads: CASNLQVSSYNEQFF. CDR3 nucleotides: TGTGCCAGCAATTTACAGGTTAGCTCCTACAATGAGCAGTTCTTC.

This clonotype was counted a few times. This chain connects TRBV3-1 to TRBJ1-1; a weak D match, TRBD1 (6 bases). This CDR3 has 16 amino acids. CDR1 is LGHDT, CDR2 YNNKEL, per germline (reference sequence). Trimming left V 4 bases short and J 7 bases short, with 22 bases between. The CDR3 DNA reads as TGTGCCAGCAGCCCCCGGTGGGGCGCCAGAGGGGGTGAAGCTTTCTTT. Amino acid sequence: CASSPRWGARGGEAFF. The full variable domain, with the rest looked up from reference TRBV3-1 and TRBJ1-1, is DTAVSQTPKYLVTQMGNDKSIKCEQNLGHDTMYWYKQDSKKFLKIMFSYNNKELIINETVPNRFSPKSPDKAHLNLHINSLELGDSAVYFCASSPRWGARGGEAFFGQGTRLTVV.

This clonotype was counted between two and nine times. The V gene is TRBV5-1, the J gene TRBJ1-1, with a possible D match to TRBD1 (5 bases). Germline loops: CDR1 SGHRS, CDR2 YFSETQ. The CDR3 sequence is 14 residues long. Trimming pared 4 bases from V and 5 bases from J, leaving 15 bases between. The CDR3 DNA is TGCGCCAGCAGCCTACAGGTGCGAGATACTGAAGCTTTCTTT. Encoded protein: CASSLQVRDTEAFF.

The chain links TRBV7-9 to TRBJ1-5; maybe TRBD1 (6 bases). CDR3 length: 15 amino acids. The germline V gene has CDR1 SEHNR and CDR2 FQNEAQ (reference sequence). The germline V and J ends were trimmed by 1 base and 5 bases, with 12 bases remaining between them. CDR3 sequence (DNA): TGTGCCAGCAGCTTAGGCAGGGGCTCCGATCAGCCCCAGCATTTT. It specifies CASSLGRGSDQPQHF.

The CDR3 loop reads CASSLMIGNEQFF. CDR3 coding DNA: TGTGCCAGCAGCTTAATGATCGGCAATGAGCAGTTCTTC. J is TRBJ2-1 and V is TRBV13; D gene uncertain. Germline-derived CDR1 and CDR2 are PRHDT and FYEKMQ (reference sequence). V was shortened by 2 bases and J by 6 bases, with 8 bases between the two germline ends. The CDR3 sequence is 13 residues long.

This clonotype was counted a few times. CDR3: CASSPPTSGRLYEQYF. The DNA of the CDR3 is TGTGCCAGCAGCCCCCCGACTAGCGGGAGACTCTACGAGCAGTACTTC. The chain uses TRBV6-1 and TRBJ2-7; 12 positions agree with TRBD2. The CDR3 runs to 16 residues. V shed 6 bases and J 3 bases; nucleotides not matched to a gene: 9. CDR1 and CDR2 (germline): MNHNS, SASEGT.

This clonotype showed up many times. V usage is TRBV7-2 and J usage is TRBJ2-2; D call uncertain. The CDR3 has 13 residues. Per the germline V gene, CDR1 is SGHTA and CDR2 is FQGNSA. With 10 bases removed from V and 1 base from J, the gap between germline ends came to 10 bases. CDR3: CANGPQNTGELFF. The CDR3 bases are TGTGCCAACGGACCTCAGAACACCGGGGAGCTGTTTTTT.

The chain has TRBV6-1 and TRBJ1-2, with D tentatively TRBD1 (6 bases). Trimming shortened V by 7 bases and J by 2 bases, and 17 bases separated the two germline ends. Per the germline V gene, CDR1 is MNHNS and CDR2 is SASEGT. The CDR3 sequence is 15 residues long. In DNA form, the CDR3 reads TGTGCCAGCAATCGGAGGGGGGGGCTAAACTATGGCTACACCTTC. Protein sequence: CASNRRGGLNYGYTF.